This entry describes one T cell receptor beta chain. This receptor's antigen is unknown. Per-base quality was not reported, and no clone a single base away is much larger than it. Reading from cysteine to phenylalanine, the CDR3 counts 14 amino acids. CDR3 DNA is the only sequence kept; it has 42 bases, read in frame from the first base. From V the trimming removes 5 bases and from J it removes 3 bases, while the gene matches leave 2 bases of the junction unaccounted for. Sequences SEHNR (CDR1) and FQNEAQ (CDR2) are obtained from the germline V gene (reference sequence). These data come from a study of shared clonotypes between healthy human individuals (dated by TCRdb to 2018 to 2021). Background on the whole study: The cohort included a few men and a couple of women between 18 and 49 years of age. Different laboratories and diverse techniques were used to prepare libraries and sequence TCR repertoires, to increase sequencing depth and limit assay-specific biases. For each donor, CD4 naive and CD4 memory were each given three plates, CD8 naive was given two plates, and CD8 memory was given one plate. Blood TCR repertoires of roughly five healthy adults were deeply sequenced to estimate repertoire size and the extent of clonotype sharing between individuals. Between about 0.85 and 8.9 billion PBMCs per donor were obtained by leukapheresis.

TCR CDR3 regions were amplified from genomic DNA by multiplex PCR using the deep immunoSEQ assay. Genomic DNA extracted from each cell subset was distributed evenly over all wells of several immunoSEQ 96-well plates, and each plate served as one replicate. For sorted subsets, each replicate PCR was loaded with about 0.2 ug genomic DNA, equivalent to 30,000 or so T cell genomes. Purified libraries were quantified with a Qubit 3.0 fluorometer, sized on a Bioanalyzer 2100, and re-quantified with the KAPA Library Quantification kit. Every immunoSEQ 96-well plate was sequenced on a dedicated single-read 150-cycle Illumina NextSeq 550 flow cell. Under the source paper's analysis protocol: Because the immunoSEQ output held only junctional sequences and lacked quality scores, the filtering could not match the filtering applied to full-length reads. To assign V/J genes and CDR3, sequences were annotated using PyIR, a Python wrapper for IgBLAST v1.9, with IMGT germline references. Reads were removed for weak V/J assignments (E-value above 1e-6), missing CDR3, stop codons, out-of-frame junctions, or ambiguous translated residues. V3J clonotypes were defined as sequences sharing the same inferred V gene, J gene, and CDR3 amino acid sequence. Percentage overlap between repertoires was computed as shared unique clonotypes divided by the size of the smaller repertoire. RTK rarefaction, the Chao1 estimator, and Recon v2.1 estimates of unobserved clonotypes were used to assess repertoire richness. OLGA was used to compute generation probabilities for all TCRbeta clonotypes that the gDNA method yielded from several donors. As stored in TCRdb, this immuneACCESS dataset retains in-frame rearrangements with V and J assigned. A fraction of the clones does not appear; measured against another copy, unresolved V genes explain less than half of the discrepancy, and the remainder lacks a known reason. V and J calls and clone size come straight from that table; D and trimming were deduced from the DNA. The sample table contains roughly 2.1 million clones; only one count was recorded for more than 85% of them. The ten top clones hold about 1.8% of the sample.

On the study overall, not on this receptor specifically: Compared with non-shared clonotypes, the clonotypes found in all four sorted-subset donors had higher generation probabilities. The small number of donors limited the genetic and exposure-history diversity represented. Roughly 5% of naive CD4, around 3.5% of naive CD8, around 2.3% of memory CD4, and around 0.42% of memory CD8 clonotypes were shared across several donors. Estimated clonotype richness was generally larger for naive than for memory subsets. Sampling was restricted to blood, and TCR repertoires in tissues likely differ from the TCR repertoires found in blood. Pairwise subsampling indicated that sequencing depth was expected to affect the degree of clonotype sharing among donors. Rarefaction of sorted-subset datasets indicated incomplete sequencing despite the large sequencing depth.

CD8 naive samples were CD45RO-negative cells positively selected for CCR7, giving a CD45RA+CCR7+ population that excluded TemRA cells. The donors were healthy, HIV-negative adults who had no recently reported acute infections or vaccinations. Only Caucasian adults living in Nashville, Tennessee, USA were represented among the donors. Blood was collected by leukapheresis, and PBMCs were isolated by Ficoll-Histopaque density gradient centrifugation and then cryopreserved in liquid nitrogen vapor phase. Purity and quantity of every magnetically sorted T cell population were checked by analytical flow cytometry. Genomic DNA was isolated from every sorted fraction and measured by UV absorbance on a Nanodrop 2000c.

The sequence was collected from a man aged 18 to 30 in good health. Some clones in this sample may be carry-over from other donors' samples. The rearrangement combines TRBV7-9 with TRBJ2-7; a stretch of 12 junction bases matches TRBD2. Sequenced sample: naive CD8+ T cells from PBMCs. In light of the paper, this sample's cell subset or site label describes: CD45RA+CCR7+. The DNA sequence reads TGTGCCAGCAGCAAGACTAGCGGGAGCTACGAGCAGTACTTC. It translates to CASSKTSGSYEQYF.